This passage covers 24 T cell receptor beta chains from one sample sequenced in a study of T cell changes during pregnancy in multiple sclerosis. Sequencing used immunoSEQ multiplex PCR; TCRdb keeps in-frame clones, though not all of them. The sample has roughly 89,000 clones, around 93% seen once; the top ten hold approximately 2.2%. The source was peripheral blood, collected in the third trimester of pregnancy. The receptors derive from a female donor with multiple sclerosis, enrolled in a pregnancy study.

The CDR3 here is CASSLTSGGTDTQYF. CDR3 bases: TGCGCCAGCAGCTTGACTAGCGGGGGAACAGATACGCAGTATTTT. This chain connects TRBV5-1 to TRBJ2-3; 11 bases match TRBD2. Germline loops: CDR1 SGHRS, CDR2 YFSETQ. With 1 base clipped from V and 3 bases from J, the junction kept 1 base outside the gene matches. CDR3 length equals 15 residues.

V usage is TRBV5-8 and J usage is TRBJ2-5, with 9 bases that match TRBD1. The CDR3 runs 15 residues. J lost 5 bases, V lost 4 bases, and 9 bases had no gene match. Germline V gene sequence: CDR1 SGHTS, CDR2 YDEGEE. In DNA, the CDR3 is TGTGCCAGCAGCCCCGGGACAGGGTACATGGAGACCCAGTACTTC. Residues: CASSPGTGYMETQYF.

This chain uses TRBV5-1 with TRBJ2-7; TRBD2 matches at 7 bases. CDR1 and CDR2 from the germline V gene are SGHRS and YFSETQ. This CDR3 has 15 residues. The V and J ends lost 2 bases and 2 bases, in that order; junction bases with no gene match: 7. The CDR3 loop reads CASSFQPGLPYEQYF. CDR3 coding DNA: TGCGCCAGCAGCTTCCAACCGGGACTACCCTACGAGCAGTACTTC.

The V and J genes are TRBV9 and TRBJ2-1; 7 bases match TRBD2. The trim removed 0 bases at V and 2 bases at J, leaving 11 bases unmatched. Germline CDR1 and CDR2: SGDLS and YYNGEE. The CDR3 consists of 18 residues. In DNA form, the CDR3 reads TGTGCCAGCAGCGTAGCGTTCCTAACACTAGCGACCTACAATGAGCAGTTCTTC. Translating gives CASSVAFLTLATYNEQFF. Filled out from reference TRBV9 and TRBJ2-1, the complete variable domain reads DSGVTQTPKHLITATGQRVTLRCSPRSGDLSVYWYQQSLDQGLQFLIQYYNGEERAKGNILERFSAQQFPDLHSELNLSSLELGDSALYFCASSVAFLTLATYNEQFFGPGTRLTVL.

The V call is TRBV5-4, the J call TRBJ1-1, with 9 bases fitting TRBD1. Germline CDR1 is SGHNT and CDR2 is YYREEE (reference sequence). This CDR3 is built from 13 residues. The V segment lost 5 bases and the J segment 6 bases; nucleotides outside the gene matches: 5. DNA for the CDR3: TGTGCCAGCAGTGGGTGGACAGGGGCTGAAGCTTTCTTT. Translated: CASSGWTGAEAFF.

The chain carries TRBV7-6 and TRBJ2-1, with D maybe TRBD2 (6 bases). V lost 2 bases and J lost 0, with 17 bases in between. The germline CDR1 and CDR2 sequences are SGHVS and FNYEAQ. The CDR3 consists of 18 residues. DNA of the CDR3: TGTGCCAGCAGCTTATCGGTGGCTAGCGTTGGCTCCTACAATGAGCAGTTCTTC. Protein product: CASSLSVASVGSYNEQFF.

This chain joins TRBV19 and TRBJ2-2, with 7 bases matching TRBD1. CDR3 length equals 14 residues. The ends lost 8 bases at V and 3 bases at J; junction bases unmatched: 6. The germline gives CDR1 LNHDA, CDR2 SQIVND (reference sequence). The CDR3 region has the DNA TGTGCCAGTCAGGGGGTGGGGGACACCGGGGAGCTGTTTTTT. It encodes CASQGVGDTGELFF.

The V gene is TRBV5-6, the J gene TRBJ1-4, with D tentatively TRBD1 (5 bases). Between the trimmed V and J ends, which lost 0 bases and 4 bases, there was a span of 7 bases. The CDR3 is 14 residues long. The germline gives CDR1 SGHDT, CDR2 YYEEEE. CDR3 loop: CASSLGQINEKLFF. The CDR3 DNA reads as TGTGCCAGCAGCTTGGGACAGATTAATGAAAAACTGTTTTTT.

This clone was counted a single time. CDR3 loop: CASSATGDSTDTQYF. CDR3 in DNA: TGTGCCAGCAGTGCGACAGGGGACAGCACAGATACGCAGTATTTT. The chain has TRBV2 and TRBJ2-3; 8 bases match TRBD1. CDR1 and CDR2 (germline): SNHLY, FYNNEI. This CDR3 has 15 residues. With V trimmed by 4 bases and J by 0 bases, 3 bases remained unmatched.

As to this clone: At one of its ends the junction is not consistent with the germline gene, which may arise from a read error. The CDR3 region is CASSSSDRARTQYF. The CDR3 nucleotides are TGTGCTAGCAGCTCTTCCGACAGGGCAAGGACCCAGTACTTC. This chain links TRBV7-7 with TRBJ2-5; 7 nucleotides match TRBD1. The CDR3 spans 14 residues. The germline V gene encodes CDR1 SSHAT and CDR2 FNYEAQ (reference sequence).

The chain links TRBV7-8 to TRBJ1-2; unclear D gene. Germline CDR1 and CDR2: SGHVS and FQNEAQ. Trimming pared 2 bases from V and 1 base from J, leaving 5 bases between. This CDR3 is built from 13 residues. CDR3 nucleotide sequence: TGTGCCAGCAGCTTAAGCGTTAACTATGGCTACACCTTC. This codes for CASSLSVNYGYTF.

CDR3: CARPRGTGGARGKGTQYF. The CDR3 DNA follows: TGTGCCAGGCCAAGGGGGACAGGGGGTGCCCGGGGTAAGGGGACCCAGTACTTC. The chain links TRBV19 to TRBJ2-5, with TRBD1 matching 11 bases. V was pared by 9 bases and J by 7 bases, with 22 bases of the junction left unmatched. Per germline, CDR1 LNHDA and CDR2 SQIVND (reference sequence). The CDR3 has 18 amino acids.

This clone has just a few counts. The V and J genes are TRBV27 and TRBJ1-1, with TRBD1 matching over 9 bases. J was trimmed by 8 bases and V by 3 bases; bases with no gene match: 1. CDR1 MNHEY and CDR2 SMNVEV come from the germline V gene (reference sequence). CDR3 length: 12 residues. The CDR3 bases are TGTGCCAGCAGTTTCGGGACAGGGGAAGCTTTCTTT. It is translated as CASSFGTGEAFF.

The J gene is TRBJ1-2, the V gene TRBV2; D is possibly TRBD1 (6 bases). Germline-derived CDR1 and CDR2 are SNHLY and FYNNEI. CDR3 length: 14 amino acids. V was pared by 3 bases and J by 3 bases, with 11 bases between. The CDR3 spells CASSDGQGYYGYTF. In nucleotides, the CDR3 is TGTGCCAGCAGTGATGGGCAGGGGTACTATGGCTACACCTTC.

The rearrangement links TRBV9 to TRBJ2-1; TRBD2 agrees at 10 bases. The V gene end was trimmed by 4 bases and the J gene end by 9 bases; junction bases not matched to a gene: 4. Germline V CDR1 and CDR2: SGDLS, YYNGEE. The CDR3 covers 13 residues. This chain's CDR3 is CASSTRTSGEQFF. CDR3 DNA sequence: TGTGCCAGCAGCACCCGGACTAGCGGTGAGCAGTTCTTC.

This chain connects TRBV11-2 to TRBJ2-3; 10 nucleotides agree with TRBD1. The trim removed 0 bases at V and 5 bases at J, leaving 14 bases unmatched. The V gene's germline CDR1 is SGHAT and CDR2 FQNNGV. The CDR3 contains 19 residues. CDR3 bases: TGTGCCAGCAGCTTAGATGCGGTCAGGGGACAGGGGTATATAGATACGCAGTATTTT. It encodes CASSLDAVRGQGYIDTQYF.

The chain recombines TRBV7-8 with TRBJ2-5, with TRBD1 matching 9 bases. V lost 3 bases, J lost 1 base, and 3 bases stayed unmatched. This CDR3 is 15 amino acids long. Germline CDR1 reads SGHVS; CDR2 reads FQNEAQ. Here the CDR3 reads CASSFRDRVQETQYF. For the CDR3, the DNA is TGTGCCAGCAGCTTCCGGGACAGGGTCCAAGAGACCCAGTACTTC. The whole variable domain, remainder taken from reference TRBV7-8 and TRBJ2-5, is GAGVSQSPRYKVAKRGQDVALRCDPISGHVSLFWYQQALGQGPEFLTYFQNEAQLDKSGLPSDRFFAERPEGSVSTLKIQRTQQEDSAVYLCASSFRDRVQETQYFGPGTRLLVL.

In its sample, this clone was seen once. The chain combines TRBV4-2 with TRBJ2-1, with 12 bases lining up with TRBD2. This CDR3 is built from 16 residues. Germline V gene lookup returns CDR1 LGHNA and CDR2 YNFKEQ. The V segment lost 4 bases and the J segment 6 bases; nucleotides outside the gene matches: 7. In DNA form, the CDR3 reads TGTGCCAGCAGCCCGGGGACTAGCGGGCCCATCAATGAGCAGTTCTTC. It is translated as CASSPGTSGPINEQFF.

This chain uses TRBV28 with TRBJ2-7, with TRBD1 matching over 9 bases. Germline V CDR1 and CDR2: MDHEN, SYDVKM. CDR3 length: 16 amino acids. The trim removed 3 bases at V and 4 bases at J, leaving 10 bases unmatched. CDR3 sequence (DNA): TGTGCCAGCAGTTTCTCCCCGGGACAGGGTAGTTACGAGCAGTACTTC. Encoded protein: CASSFSPGQGSYEQYF.

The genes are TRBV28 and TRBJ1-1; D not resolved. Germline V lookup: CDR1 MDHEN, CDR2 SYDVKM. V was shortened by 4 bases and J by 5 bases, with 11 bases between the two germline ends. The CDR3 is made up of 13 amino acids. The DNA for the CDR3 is TGTGCCAGCAGTTATAGTATCAAGACTGAAGCTTTCTTT. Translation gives CASSYSIKTEAFF.

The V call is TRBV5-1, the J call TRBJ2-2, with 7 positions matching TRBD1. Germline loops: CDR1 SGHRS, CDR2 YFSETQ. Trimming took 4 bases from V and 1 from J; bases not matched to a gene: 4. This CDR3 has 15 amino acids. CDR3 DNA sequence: TGCGCCAGCAGCCCGTGGACAGGGAACACCGGGGAGCTGTTTTTT. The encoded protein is CASSPWTGNTGELFF. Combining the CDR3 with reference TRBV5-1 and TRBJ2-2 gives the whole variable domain KAGVTQTPRYLIKTRGQQVTLSCSPISGHRSVSWYQQTPGQGLQFLFEYFSETQRNKGNFPGRFSGRQFSNSRSEMNVSTLELGDSALYLCASSPWTGNTGELFFGEGSRLTVL.

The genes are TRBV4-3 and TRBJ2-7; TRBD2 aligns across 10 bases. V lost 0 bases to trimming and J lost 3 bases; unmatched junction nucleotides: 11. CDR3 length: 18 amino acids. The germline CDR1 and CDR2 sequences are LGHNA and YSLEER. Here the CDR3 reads CASSQEKGSGRINYEQYF. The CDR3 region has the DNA TGCGCCAGCAGCCAAGAAAAGGGTAGCGGGAGGATTAACTACGAGCAGTACTTC.

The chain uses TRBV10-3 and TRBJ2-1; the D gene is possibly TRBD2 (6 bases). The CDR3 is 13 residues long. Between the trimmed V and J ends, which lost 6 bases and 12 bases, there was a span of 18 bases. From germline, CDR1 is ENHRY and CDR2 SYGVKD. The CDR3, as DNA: TGTGCCATCAGGAAGGAATCCGGGACTGGGCAGTTCTTC. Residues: CAIRKESGTGQFF.

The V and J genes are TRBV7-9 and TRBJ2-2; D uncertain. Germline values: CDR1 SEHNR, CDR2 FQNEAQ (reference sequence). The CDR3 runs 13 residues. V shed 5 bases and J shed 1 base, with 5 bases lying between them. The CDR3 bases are TGTGCCAGCAGCACAGAGAACACCGGGGAGCTGTTTTTT. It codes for CASSTENTGELFF.